This entry lists 8 T cell receptor beta chains sequenced from one sample in a study of T cells after yellow fever vaccination. TCRdb fed the 5' RACE reads into MiXCR, producing one record per CDR3 protein. The sample holds a few hundred thousand distinct CDR3 sequences, around 6.8% seen once. Specimen: PBMCs, collected about 49 days after the first yellow fever vaccination. The source of these receptors is a man younger than 30 who received the YFV17D yellow fever vaccine.

This chain connects TRBV20-1 to TRBJ1-2, with D uncertain. With 6 bases removed from V and 3 bases from J, the gap between germline ends came to 14 bases. The CDR3 sequence is 13 residues long. Germline lookup yields CDR1 DFQATT and CDR2 SNEGSKA (reference sequence). The CDR3 DNA sequence: TGCAGTGCCCCGAGTCGGACGGACTATGGCTACACCTTC. Translated: CSAPSRTDYGYTF.

V and J are TRBV5-1 and TRBJ2-1, with 9 bases identical to TRBD1. Germline lookup yields CDR1 SGHRS and CDR2 YFSETQ. The trim removed 3 bases at V and 8 bases at J, leaving 3 bases unmatched. The CDR3 sequence is 13 residues long. In DNA form, the CDR3 reads TGCGCCAGCAGCTATACAGGGGGCTATGAGCAGTTCTTC. It codes for CASSYTGGYEQFF.

This clonotype has a count of ten or more. The chain has TRBV5-5 and TRBJ1-5; 9 nucleotides match TRBD1. V lost 4 bases and J lost 7; bases outside the gene matches: 9. Per the germline V gene, CDR1 is SGHKS and CDR2 is YYEKEE (reference sequence). CDR3 length: 15 residues. CDR3 nucleotide sequence: TGTGCCAGCAGCACTCTTGGAGACAGGGGGCAGCCCCAGCATTTT. This sequence encodes CASSTLGDRGQPQHF.

This clonotype was counted many times. The gene calls are TRBV20-1 and TRBJ2-1, with 14 positions matching TRBD2. CDR3 size: 15 residues. Germline trimming cut 5 bases from V and 7 bases from J; bases unmatched to any gene: 7. The germline V gene encodes CDR1 DFQATT and CDR2 SNEGSKA (reference sequence). Written as DNA, the CDR3 is TGCAGTGCTCCGAGGACTAGCGGGGGGATTAATGAGCAGTTCTTC. Translation gives CSAPRTSGGINEQFF.

This clonotype was recorded at least ten times. The chain carries TRBV6-6 and TRBJ1-2; D not resolved. Germline loops: CDR1 MNHNY, CDR2 SVGAGI (reference sequence). Trimming removed 5 bases at V and 2 bases at J, with 3 bases between. There are 11 residues in the CDR3. Here the CDR3 DNA reads TGTGCCAGCAGTCCAAACTATGGCTACACCTTC. It translates to CASSPNYGYTF.

The gene calls are TRBV28 and TRBJ1-4; D perhaps matches TRBD1 (5 bases). The CDR3 extends over 16 amino acids. Per germline, CDR1 MDHEN and CDR2 SYDVKM. The V end was cut by 4 bases, the J end by 0 bases, with 12 bases between. This CDR3 reads CASSSYRGATNEKLFF. The CDR3 bases are TGTGCCAGCAGTTCCTACCGGGGCGCAACTAATGAAAAACTGTTTTTT.

A few counts support this clonotype. The V gene is TRBV19, the J gene TRBJ1-1; D uncertain. CDR1 is LNHDA, CDR2 SQIVND, per germline (reference sequence). This CDR3 has 15 residues. V lost 4 bases and J 1 base, leaving 13 bases between the germline ends. CDR3 sequence: CASSNQGRPNTEAFF. The CDR3 DNA reads as TGTGCCAGTAGTAACCAAGGACGGCCGAACACTGAAGCTTTCTTT.

This clonotype was seen more than once but under ten times. The genes are TRBV5-1 and TRBJ1-1; the D is unclear. V was cut by 5 bases and J by 0 bases, with 5 bases left in between. There are 12 residues in the CDR3. In germline, CDR1 is SGHRS, CDR2 YFSETQ. DNA for the CDR3: TGCGCCAGCAGTTCGGTGAACACTGAAGCTTTCTTT. Protein: CASSSVNTEAFF.